In this sample, the clone carrying this T cell receptor beta chain turned up a few times. The target antigen is unknown. Germline V gene data show CDR1 as SGHDT and CDR2 as YYEEEE. The CDR3 is 14 amino acids. V shed 4 bases, J shed 7 bases, and the junction held 10 bases outside the gene matches. This sample was taken from a study of blood T cells in healthy people across ages. Whole-study context: Per two T cells, template switching captured roughly one barcoded beta molecule.

Together with a sample-barcoded 5' primer, a J-beta primer mix was included in a second PCR lasting about 6 to 11 cycles. Each CDR3 protein is one row after TCRdb ran MiXCR on the 5' RACE reads. The table shows 650,000 to 1,000,000 distinct CDR3 sequences, with around 36% occurring only once. The draw of peripheral blood yielded approximately 10 milliliters from each donor. They isolated at least 7 million PBMCs from each sample. General study points: TCR beta diversity per million T cells fell roughly linearly with age.

The genes are TRBV5-6 and TRBJ1-2, with 7 positions matching TRBD1. This clonotype originated in a man between 18 and 29 years old in good health. The sequencing sample was made of blood. The CDR3 loop reads CASSQITGESGYTF. As DNA, the CDR3 is TGTGCCAGCAGCCAGATTACAGGGGAGAGTGGCTACACCTTC.